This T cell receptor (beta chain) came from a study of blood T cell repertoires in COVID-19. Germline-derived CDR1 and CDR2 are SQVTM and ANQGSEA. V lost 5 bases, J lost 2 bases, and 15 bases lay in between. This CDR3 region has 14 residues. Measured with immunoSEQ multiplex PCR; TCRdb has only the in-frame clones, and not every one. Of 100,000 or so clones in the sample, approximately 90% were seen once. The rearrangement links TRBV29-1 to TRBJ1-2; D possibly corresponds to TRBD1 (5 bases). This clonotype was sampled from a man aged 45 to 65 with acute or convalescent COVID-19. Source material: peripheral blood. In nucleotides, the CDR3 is TGCAGCGTTCGCTCCGACAGAACCAACTATGGCTACACCTTC. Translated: CSVRSDRTNYGYTF.